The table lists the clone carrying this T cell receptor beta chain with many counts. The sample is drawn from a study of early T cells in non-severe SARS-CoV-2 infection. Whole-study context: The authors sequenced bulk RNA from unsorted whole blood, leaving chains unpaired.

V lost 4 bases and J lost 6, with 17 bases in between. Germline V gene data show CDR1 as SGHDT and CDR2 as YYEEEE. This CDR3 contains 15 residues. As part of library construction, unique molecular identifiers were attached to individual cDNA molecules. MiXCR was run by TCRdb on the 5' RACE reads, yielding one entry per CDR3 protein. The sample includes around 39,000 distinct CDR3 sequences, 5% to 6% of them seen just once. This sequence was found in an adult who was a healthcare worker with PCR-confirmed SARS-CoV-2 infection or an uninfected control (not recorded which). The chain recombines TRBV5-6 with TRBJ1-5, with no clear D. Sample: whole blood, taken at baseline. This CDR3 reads CASSAVLVGSQPQHF. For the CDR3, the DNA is TGTGCCAGCAGCGCGGTCCTGGTAGGCAGTCAGCCCCAGCATTTT.